Shown below are 14 T cell receptor beta chains from a single sample sequenced in a study of blood T cells in healthy people across ages. For the second PCR, which ran for roughly 7 to 11 cycles, a sample-barcoded 5' primer and a J-beta primer mix were used. TCRdb re-analysed the 5' RACE reads in MiXCR, keeping a single row per CDR3 protein. In the table there are just under 550,000 distinct CDR3 sequences, approximately 25% of which are singletons. In addition, the sample was reused for a study of T cells of mothers and their children.

The sequenced sample was blood. Receptors originate from a boy aged 5-17 years in good health.

This clonotype was observed a handful of times. The V and J genes are TRBV12-3 or TRBV12-4 and TRBJ2-4; 7 bases match TRBD2. V shed 8 bases, J shed 2 bases, and the junction held 9 bases outside the gene matches. The CDR3 covers 15 residues. The CDR3 sequence is CASATGGPPKNIQYF. DNA of the CDR3: TGTGCCAGCGCTACGGGGGGACCTCCCAAAAACATTCAGTACTTC.

At least ten counts were recorded for this clonotype. The chain recombines TRBV24-1 with TRBJ1-5; TRBD1 matches 11 bases. The trim removed 9 bases at V and 2 bases at J, leaving 8 bases unmatched. The CDR3 is made up of 16 amino acids. Germline-derived CDR1 and CDR2 are KGHDR and SFDVKD. Here the CDR3 reads CATGQGAGVGNQPQHF. Written as DNA, the CDR3 is TGTGCCACCGGACAGGGGGCCGGGGTCGGCAATCAGCCCCAGCATTTT.

This clonotype was detected a few times. The V gene is TRBV9, the J gene TRBJ1-2, with D unresolved. Trimming stripped 5 bases from V and 5 bases from J, with 13 bases between. The germline CDR1 and CDR2 sequences are SGDLS and YYNGEE. CDR3 length equals 13 residues. The CDR3 here is CASSVAGEYGYTF. CDR3 DNA: TGTGCCAGCAGTGTCGCAGGTGAATATGGCTACACCTTC.

The chain uses TRBV5-8 and TRBJ1-1, with TRBD1 identical over 7 bases. With 4 bases clipped from V and 1 base from J, the junction kept 4 bases outside the gene matches. Germline V gene sequence: CDR1 SGHTS, CDR2 YDEGEE. This CDR3 is 14 amino acids long. CDR3 bases: TGTGCCAGCAGCCCCCCAGGGGGGAACACTGAAGCTTTCTTT. Translating it yields CASSPPGGNTEAFF.

The genes are TRBV1 and TRBJ2-5; the DNA was not used to check the table's D call, TRBD2. TRBV1 is annotated as a pseudogene. The CDR3 spans 17 residues. The CDR3 DNA is TGCACCAACAGCCAAGTATGGTCGACTAGCGGGGCAAGGACCCAGTACTTC. Translating it yields CTNSQVWSTSGARTQYF.

The rearrangement links TRBV20-1 to TRBJ1-1, with TRBD1 matching 8 bases. With 6 bases clipped from V and 0 bases from J, the junction kept 3 bases outside the gene matches. Germline CDR1 DFQATT, CDR2 SNEGSKA (reference sequence). The CDR3 sequence is 13 residues long. The CDR3 loop reads CSATQGVNTEAFF. For the CDR3, the DNA is TGCAGTGCAACACAGGGGGTGAACACTGAAGCTTTCTTT.

The rearrangement uses TRBV21-1 and TRBJ2-7; the table gives TRBD1 as D, unverified against the DNA. TRBV21-1 is shown as a pseudogene. The CDR3 loop spans 16 amino acids. The CDR3 coding sequence is TGTGCCAGCAGCAGATCTATCGACAGGGAGGGCTACGAGCAGTACTTC. As protein: CASSRSIDREGYEQYF.

The chain carries TRBV6-5 and TRBJ1-3, with TRBD1 identical over 7 bases. CDR1 is MNHEY, CDR2 SVGAGI, per germline. The V and J ends lost 0 bases and 4 bases, in that order; junction bases with no gene match: 15. This CDR3 has 19 amino acids. In DNA, the CDR3 is TGTGCCAGCAGTTACTCCATTAATCGGGACAGCGTGGAGGGAAACACCATATATTTT. It encodes CASSYSINRDSVEGNTIYF.

The rearrangement links TRBV20-1 to TRBJ1-1, with TRBD1 identical over 7 bases. The CDR3 consists of 13 residues. CDR1 and CDR2 from the germline V gene are DFQATT and SNEGSKA (reference sequence). V trimming: 1 base; J trimming: 4 bases; junction bases outside the gene matches: 3. The CDR3 bases are TGCAGTGCTAGAGCCGCAGGGGGCACTGAAGCTTTCTTT. Its protein product is CSARAAGGTEAFF.

A few counts support this clonotype. The CDR3 nucleotides are TGTGCCAGCAGTGAAATACTAAGGGGAAATGAGCAGTACTTC. Protein sequence: CASSEILRGNEQYF. J is TRBJ2-7 and V is TRBV2; possible D gene TRBD1, 5 bases. The CDR3 consists of 14 residues. The V gene lost 2 bases and the J gene lost 7 bases, with 15 bases spanning the gap. The germline gives CDR1 SNHLY, CDR2 FYNNEI. Drawing the rest from reference TRBV2 and TRBJ2-7, the complete variable domain is EPEVTQTPSHQVTQMGQEVILRCVPISNHLYFYWYRQILGQKVEFLVSFYNNEISEKSEIFDDQFSVERPDGSNFTLKIRSTKLEDSAMYFCASSEILRGNEQYFGPGTRLTVT.

This rearrangement joins TRBV10-3 to TRBJ1-4; 8 bases fit TRBD1. With V trimmed by 2 bases and J by 4 bases, 6 bases remained unmatched. Germline V gene lookup returns CDR1 ENHRY and CDR2 SYGVKD. The CDR3 spans 16 residues. CDR3 in amino acids: CAISEGQGSVNEKLFF. The CDR3 DNA is TGTGCCATCAGTGAGGGACAGGGAAGCGTTAATGAAAAACTGTTTTTT.

This clonotype was seen a few times. The chain recombines TRBV4-1 with TRBJ1-6, with TRBD1 identical over 8 bases. V trimming: 2 bases; J trimming: 6 bases; junction bases outside the gene matches: 0. CDR1 MGHRA and CDR2 YSYEKL come from the germline V gene. The CDR3 is 14 amino acids. CDR3 sequence: CASSQQGANSPLHF. CDR3 nucleotide sequence: TGCGCCAGCAGCCAACAGGGGGCTAATTCACCCCTCCACTTT.

The rearrangement joins TRBV2 to TRBJ2-5, with TRBD2 matching 8 bases. The J call could be wrong; TRBJ2-1 is a better fit for the DNA end. Germline lookup yields CDR1 SNHLY and CDR2 FYNNEI. This CDR3 has 15 amino acids. CDR3 protein: CASRAEVAGSNEQFF. The CDR3 nucleotides are TGTGCCAGCAGGGCCGAAGTAGCGGGAAGCAATGAGCAGTTCTTC.

This chain links TRBV11-2 with TRBJ1-1; maybe TRBD1 (5 bases). V gave up 5 bases and J gave up 5 bases, with 9 bases separating them. This CDR3 spans 12 amino acids. CDR1 SGHAT and CDR2 FQNNGV come from the germline V gene. The CDR3 loop reads CASSQTVTEAFF. CDR3 in DNA: TGTGCCAGCAGCCAGACAGTGACTGAAGCTTTCTTT. Looking up the rest from reference TRBV11-2 and TRBJ1-1 gives the full variable domain: EAGVAQSPRYKIIEKRQSVAFWCNPISGHATLYWYQQILGQGPKLLIQFQNNGVVDDSQLPKDRFSAERLKGVDSTLKIQPAKLEDSAVYLCASSQTVTEAFFGQGTRLTVV.